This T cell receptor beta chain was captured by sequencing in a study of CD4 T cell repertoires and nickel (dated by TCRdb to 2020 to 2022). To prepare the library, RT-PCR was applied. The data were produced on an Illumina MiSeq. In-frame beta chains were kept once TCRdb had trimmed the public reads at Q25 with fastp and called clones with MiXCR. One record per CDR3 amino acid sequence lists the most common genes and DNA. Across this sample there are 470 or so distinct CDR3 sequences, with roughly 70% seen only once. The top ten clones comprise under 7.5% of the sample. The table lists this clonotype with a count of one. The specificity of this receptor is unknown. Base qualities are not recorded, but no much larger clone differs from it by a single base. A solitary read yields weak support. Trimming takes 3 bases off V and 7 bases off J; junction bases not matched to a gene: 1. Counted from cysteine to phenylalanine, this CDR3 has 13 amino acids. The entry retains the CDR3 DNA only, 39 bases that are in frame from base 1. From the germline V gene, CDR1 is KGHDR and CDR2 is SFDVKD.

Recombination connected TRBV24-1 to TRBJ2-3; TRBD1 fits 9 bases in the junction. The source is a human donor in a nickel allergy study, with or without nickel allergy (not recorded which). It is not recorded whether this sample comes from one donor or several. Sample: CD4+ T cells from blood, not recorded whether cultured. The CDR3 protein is CATSDGTGHTQYF. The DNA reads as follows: TGTGCCACCAGTGATGGGACAGGGCATACGCAGTATTTT.